This TCR beta chain came from a study of long-term antiretroviral therapy in people with HIV. Background on the study: When the earliest samples were collected, ART was typically delayed until CD4 counts fell. Findings and caveats of the study: Absence of data on ART adherence, viral resistance or therapy changes was noted.

The CDR3 totals 17 residues. Germline CDR1 is SGHRS and CDR2 is YFSETQ. With V trimmed by 0 bases and J by 2 bases, 5 bases remained unmatched. The run of the v3.0 immunoSEQ assay was at survey level. The data were produced by immunoSEQ multiplex PCR, yet TCRdb's version contains in-frame clones alone and is incomplete. The sample lists over 30,000 clones; about 70% were seen once. Comment on this clone: Its antigen is unidentified.

This sequence was found in a man aged 45-65 years with HIV. The chain has TRBV5-1 and TRBJ2-2; 9 bases line up with TRBD2. The sample here was unsorted PBMCs, taken 3 years after starting antiretroviral therapy. CDR3 protein: CASSLGLAGRNTGELFF. CDR3 nucleotide sequence: TGCGCCAGCAGCTTGGGCCTAGCGGGGAGAAACACCGGGGAGCTGTTTTTT.